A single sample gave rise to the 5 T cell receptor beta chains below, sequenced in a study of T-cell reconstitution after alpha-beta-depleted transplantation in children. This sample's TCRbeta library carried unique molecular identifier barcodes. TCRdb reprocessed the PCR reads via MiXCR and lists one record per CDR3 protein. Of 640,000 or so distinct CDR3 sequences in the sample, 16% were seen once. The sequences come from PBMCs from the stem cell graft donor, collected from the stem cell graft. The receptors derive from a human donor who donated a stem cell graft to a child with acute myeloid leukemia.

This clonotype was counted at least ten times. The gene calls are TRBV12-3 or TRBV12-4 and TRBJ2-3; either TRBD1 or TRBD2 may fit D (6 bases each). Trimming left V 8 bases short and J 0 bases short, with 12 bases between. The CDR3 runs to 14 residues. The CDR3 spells CASSEGVSTDTQYF. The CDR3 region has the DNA TGTGCCAGCTCGGAGGGGGTCAGCACAGATACGCAGTATTTT.

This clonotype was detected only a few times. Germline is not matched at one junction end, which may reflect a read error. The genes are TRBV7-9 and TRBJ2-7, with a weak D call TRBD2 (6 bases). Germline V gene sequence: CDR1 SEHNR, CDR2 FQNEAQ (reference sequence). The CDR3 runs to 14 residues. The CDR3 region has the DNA TGTGCCAGCAGCCTAGCGAAGGGCGTTTCCGAGCAGTACTTC. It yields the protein CASSLAKGVSEQYF.

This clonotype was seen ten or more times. The CDR3 DNA reads TGCAGCGTTGACAGACGGGTAGTGGGTTTCTATGGCTACACCTTC. Protein: CSVDRRVVGFYGYTF. The chain couples TRBV29-1 to TRBJ1-2; D not resolved. V dropped 3 bases and J dropped 4 bases, with 18 bases sitting between them. Germline-derived CDR1 and CDR2 are SQVTM and ANQGSEA. The CDR3 is made up of 15 amino acids.

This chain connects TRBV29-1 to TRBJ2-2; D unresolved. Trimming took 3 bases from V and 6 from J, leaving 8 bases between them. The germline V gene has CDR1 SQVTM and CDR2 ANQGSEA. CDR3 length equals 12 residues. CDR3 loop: CSVERTPGELFF. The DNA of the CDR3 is TGCAGCGTTGAGAGGACCCCCGGGGAGCTGTTTTTT.

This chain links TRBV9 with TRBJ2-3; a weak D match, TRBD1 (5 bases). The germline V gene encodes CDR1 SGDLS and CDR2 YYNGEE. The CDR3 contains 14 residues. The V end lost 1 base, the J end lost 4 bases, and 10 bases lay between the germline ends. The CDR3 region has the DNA TGTGCCAGCAGCGTAAGGGCAGGGTCAGATACGCAGTATTTT. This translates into CASSVRAGSDTQYF.